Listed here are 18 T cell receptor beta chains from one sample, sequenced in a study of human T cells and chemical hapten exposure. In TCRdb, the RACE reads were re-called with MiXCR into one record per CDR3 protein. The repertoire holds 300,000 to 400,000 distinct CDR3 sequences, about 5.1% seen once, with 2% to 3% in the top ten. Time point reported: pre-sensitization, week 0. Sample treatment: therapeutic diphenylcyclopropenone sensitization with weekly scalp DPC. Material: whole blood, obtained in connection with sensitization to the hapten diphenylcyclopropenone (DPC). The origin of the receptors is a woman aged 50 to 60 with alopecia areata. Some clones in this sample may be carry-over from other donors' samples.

The CDR3 sequence is CASSELSQGGLDEQYF. CDR3 in DNA: TGTGCCAGCAGTGAACTGAGTCAGGGCGGATTAGACGAGCAGTACTTC. The rearrangement links TRBV6-1 to TRBJ2-7, with a possible D match to TRBD1 (5 bases). The CDR3 loop spans 16 amino acids. V lost 2 bases to trimming and J lost 5 bases, with 19 bases between them. Per the germline V gene, CDR1 is MNHNS and CDR2 is SASEGT.

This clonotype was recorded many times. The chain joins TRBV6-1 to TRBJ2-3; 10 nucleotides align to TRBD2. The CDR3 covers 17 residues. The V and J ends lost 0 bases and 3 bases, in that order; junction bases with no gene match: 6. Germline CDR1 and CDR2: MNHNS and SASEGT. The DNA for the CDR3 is TGTGCCAGCAGTGAAGCGGCTAGCGGGAGCAGAACAGATACGCAGTATTTT. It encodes CASSEAASGSRTDTQYF.

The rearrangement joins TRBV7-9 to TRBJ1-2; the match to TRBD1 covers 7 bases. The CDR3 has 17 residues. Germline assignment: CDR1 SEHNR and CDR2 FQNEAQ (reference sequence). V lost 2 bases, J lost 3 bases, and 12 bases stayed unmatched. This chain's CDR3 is CASSLSHQTGRDYGYTF. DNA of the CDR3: TGTGCCAGCAGCTTATCCCATCAGACAGGGCGCGACTATGGCTACACCTTC.

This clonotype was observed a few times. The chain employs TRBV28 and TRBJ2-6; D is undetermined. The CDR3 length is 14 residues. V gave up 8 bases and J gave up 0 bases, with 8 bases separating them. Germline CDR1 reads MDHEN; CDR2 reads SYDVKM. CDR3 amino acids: CASEVSSGANVLTF. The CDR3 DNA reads TGTGCCAGCGAAGTAAGCTCTGGGGCCAACGTCCTGACTTTC.

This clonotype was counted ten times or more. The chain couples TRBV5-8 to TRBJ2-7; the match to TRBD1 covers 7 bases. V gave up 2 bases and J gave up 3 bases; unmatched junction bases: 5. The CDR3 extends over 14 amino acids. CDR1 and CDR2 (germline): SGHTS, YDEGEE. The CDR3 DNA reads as TGTGCCAGCAGCTTTCGTAACAGGGGCTACGAGCAGTACTTC. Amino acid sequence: CASSFRNRGYEQYF.

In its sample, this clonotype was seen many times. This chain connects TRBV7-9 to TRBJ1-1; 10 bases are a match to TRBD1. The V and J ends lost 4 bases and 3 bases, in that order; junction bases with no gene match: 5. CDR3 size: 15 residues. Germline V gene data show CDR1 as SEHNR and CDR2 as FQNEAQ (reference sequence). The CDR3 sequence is CASSSRDRGYTEAFF. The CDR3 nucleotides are TGTGCCAGCAGCTCCCGGGACAGGGGTTACACTGAAGCTTTCTTT.

CDR3 DNA sequence: TGTGCCAGCAGGATGGCCATCTACACAGATACGCAGTATTTT. The encoded protein is CASRMAIYTDTQYF. This sequence joins TRBV6-5 and TRBJ2-3; D is undetermined. Germline lookup yields CDR1 MNHEY and CDR2 SVGAGI. Between the trimmed V and J ends, which lost 6 bases and 2 bases, there was a span of 12 bases. CDR3 length: 14 residues.

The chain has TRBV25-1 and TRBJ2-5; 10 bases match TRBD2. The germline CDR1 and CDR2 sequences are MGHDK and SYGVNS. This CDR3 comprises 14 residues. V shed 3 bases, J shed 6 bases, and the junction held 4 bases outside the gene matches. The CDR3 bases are TGTGCCAGCAGTGAGGTAGCGGGGGGACAGACCCAGTACTTC. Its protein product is CASSEVAGGQTQYF.

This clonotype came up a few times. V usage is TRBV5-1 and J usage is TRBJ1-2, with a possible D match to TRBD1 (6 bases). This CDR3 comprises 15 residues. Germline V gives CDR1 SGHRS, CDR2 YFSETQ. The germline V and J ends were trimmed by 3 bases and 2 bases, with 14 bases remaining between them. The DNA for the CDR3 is TGCGCCAGCAGCTGGGGGCCGGGGGAGAACTATGGCTACACCTTC. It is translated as CASSWGPGENYGYTF.

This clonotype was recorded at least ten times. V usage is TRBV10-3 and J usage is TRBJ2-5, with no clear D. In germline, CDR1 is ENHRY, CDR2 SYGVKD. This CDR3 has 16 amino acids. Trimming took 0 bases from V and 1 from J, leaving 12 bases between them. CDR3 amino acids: CAISESRSGAQETQYF. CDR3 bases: TGTGCCATCAGTGAGTCACGATCCGGAGCCCAAGAGACCCAGTACTTC.

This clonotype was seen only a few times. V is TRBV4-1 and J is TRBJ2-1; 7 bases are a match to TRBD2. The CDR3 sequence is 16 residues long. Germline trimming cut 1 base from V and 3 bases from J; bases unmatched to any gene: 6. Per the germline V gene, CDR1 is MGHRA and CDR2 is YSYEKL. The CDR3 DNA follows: TGCGCCAGCAGCCAAGGGTTCGGGGGGTTCTACAATGAGCAGTTCTTC. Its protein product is CASSQGFGGFYNEQFF.

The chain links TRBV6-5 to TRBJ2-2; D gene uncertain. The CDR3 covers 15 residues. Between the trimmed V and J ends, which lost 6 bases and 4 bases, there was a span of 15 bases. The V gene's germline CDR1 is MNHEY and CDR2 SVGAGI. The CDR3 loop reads CASRSGSTGTGELFF. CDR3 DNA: TGTGCCAGCAGGTCGGGCAGTACGGGCACCGGGGAGCTGTTTTTT.

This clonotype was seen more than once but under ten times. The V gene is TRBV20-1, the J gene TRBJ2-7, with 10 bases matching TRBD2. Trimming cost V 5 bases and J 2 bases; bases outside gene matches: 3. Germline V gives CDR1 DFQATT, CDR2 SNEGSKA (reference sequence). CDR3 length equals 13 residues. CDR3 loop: CSARTSGTYEQYF. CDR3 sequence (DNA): TGCAGTGCTCGGACTAGCGGAACCTACGAGCAGTACTTC.

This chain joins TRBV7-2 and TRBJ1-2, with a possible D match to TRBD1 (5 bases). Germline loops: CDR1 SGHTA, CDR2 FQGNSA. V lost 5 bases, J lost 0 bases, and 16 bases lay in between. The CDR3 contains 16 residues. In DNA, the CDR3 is TGTGCCAGCAGCCCCGATTCGGGACGAACTAACTATGGCTACACCTTC. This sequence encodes CASSPDSGRTNYGYTF.

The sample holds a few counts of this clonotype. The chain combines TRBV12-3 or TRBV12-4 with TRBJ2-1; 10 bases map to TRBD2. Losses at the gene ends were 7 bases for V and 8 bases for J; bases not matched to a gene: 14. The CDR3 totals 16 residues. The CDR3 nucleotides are TGTGCCAGCACTGATGGGGCTAGCGGGAGTATCTATGAGCAGTTCTTC. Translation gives CASTDGASGSIYEQFF.

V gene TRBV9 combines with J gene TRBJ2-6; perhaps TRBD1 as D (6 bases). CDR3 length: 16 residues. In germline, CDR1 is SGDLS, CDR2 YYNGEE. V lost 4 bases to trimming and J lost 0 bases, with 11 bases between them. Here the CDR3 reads CASSIDRRSGANVLTF. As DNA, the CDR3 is TGTGCCAGCAGCATCGACAGGCGCTCTGGGGCCAACGTCCTGACTTTC.

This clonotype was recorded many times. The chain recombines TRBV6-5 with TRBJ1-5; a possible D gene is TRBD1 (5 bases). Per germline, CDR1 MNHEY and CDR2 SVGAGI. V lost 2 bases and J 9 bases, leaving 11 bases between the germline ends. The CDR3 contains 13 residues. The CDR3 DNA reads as TGTGCCAGCAGTTACGGGGGGAAGGGGCCCCAGCATTTT. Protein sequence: CASSYGGKGPQHF.

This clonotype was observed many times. This chain's CDR3 is CASHPSTSASEQFF. The CDR3 region has the DNA TGTGCCAGCCACCCGTCGACTAGCGCTAGTGAGCAGTTCTTC. J is TRBJ2-1 and V is TRBV12-3 or TRBV12-4; the match to TRBD2 covers 8 bases. The CDR3 is 14 residues long. With 8 bases clipped from V and 9 bases from J, the junction kept 12 bases outside the gene matches.